This T cell receptor (beta chain) was sequenced for a study of cytomegalovirus exposure and HLA in healthy donors. On the study more broadly: A later analysis reported the same platform for the 90 to 150 validation repertoires and the roughly 700 first-cohort repertoires. The study, taken as a whole, reports: Rare TCR sequences dominated, though some public TCRs recurred in many donors. Among TCR beta chains, those listed as cytomegalovirus-associated numbered roughly 150. Reports described diagnosis of cytomegalovirus status by the classifier as highly specific and sensitive.

Libraries were prepared by immunoSEQ multiplex PCR; TCRdb keeps only in-frame clonotypes and omits some of them. The sample consists of a few hundred thousand clones, 90% of them appearing once. Germline CDR1 is SGHTA and CDR2 is FQGNSA. This CDR3 comprises 15 residues. Trimming took off 3 bases at V and 7 bases at J, with 19 bases between the two ends. Remarks on this clone: Its specificity is unknown.

The genes are TRBV7-2 and TRBJ2-7, with D perhaps TRBD2 (5 bases). Sequencing input: PBMCs. This receptor was obtained from a woman aged 18-29 years in good health and CMV-seronegative. This CDR3 reads CASSFLLESRGEQYF. For the CDR3, the DNA is TGTGCCAGCAGCTTCCTCCTGGAGTCCCGGGGTGAGCAGTACTTC.